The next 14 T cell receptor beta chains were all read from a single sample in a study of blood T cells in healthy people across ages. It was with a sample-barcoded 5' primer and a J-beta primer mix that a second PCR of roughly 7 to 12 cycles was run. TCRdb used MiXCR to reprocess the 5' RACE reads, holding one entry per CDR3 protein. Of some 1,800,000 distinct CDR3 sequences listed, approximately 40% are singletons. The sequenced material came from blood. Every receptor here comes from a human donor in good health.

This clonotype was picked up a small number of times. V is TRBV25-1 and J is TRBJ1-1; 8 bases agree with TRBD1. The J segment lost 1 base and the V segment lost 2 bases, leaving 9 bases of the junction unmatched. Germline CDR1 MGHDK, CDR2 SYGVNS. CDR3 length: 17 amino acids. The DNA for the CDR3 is TGTGCCAGCAGTGAACTCCTGGGACAGGCAGCGAACACTGAAGCTTTCTTT. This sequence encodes CASSELLGQAANTEAFF.

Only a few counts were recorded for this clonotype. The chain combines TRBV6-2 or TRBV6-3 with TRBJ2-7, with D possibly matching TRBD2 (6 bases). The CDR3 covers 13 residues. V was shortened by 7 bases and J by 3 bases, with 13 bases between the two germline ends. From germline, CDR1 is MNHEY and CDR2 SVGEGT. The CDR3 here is CASMGGMGYEQYF. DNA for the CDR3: TGTGCCAGCATGGGCGGGATGGGCTACGAGCAGTACTTC.

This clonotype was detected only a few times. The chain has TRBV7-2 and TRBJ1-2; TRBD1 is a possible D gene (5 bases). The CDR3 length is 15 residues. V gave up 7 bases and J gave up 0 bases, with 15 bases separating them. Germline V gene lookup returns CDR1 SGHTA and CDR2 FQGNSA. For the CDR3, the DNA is TGTGCCAGCAACGAAGGGGCCGGGACTAACTATGGCTACACCTTC. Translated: CASNEGAGTNYGYTF.

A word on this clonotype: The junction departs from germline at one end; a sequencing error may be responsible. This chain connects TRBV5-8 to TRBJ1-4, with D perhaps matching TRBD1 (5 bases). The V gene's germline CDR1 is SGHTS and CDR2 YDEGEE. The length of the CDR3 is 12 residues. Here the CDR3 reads CATGRDNEKRFF. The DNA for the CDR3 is TGTGCCACGGGGCGGGATAATGAAAAACGGTTTTTT.

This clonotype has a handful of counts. The CDR3 reads CASSLGGKVLPTYEQYF. Here the CDR3 DNA reads TGTGCCAGCAGCTTAGGGGGTAAGGTACTTCCAACCTACGAGCAGTACTTC. The rearrangement uses TRBV7-9 and TRBJ2-7; D gene ambiguous. Trimming took off 1 base at V and 2 bases at J, with 18 bases between the two ends. CDR1 is SEHNR and CDR2 is FQNEAQ in the germline V gene (reference sequence). The CDR3 has 17 amino acids.

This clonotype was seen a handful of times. This CDR3 reads CASSQNAGSYNEQFF. The CDR3 bases are TGCGCCAGCAGCCAAAATGCAGGGAGTTACAATGAGCAGTTCTTC. This chain joins TRBV5-1 and TRBJ2-1; D possibly uses TRBD1 or TRBD2 (5 bases each). Per the germline V gene, CDR1 is SGHRS and CDR2 is YFSETQ. The V and J ends lost 4 bases and 4 bases respectively, with 15 bases between them. The length of the CDR3 is 15 residues.

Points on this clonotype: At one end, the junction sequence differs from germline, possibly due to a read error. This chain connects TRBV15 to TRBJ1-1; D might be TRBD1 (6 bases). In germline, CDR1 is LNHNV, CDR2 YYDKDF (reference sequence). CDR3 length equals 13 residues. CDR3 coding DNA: TGTGCCACCAGCAGAGTAACAGGGCGGGAAGGTTTCTTT. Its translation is CATSRVTGREGFF.

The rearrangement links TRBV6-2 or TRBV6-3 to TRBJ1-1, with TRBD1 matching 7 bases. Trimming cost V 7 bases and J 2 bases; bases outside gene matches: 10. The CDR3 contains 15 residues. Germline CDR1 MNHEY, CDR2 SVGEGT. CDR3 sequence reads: CASKQGPIINTEAFF. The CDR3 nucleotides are TGTGCCAGCAAACAGGGGCCTATCATTAACACTGAAGCTTTCTTT.

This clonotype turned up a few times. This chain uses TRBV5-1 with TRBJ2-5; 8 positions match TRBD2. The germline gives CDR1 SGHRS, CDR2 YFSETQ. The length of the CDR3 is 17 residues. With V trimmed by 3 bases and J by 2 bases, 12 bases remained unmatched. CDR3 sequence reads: CASSSLAGPPSQETQYF. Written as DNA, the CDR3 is TGCGCCAGCAGCTCCCTAGCGGGCCCTCCTAGTCAAGAGACCCAGTACTTC.

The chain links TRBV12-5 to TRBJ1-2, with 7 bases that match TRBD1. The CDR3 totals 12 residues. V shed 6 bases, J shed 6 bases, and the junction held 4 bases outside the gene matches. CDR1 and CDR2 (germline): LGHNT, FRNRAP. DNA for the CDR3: TGTGCTAGTGGCCGGGACAGACATGGCTACACCTTC. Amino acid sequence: CASGRDRHGYTF.

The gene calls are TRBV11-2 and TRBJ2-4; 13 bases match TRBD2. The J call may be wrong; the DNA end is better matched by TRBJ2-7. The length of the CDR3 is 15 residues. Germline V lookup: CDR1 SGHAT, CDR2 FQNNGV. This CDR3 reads CASSLVLAGGYEQYF. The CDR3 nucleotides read TGTGCCAGCAGCTTAGTACTAGCGGGGGGGTACGAGCAGTACTTC.

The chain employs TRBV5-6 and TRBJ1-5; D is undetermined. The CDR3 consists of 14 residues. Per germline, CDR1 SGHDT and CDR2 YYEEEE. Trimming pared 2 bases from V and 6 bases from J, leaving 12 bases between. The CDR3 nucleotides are TGTGCCAGCAGCTTTATAGGGTTTGGTCAGCCCCAGCATTTT. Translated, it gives CASSFIGFGQPQHF.

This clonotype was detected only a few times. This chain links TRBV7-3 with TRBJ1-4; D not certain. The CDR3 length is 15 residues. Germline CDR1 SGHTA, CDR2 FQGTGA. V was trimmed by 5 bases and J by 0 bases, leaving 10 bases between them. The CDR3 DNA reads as TGTGCCAGCAGCCTCGGGAGCTCAACTAATGAAAAACTGTTTTTT. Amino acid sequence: CASSLGSSTNEKLFF.

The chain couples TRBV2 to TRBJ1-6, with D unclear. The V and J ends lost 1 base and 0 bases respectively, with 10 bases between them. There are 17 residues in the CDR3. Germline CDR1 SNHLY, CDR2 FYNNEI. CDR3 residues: CASSEGRQISYNSPLHF. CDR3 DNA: TGTGCCAGCAGTGAAGGGAGGCAAATCTCCTATAATTCACCCCTCCACTTT.